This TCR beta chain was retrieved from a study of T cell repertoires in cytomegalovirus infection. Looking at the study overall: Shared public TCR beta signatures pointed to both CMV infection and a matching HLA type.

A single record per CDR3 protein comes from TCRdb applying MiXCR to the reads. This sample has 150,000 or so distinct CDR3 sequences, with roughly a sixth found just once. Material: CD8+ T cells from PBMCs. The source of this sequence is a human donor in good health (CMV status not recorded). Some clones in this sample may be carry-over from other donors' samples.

CDR3 protein: CASSYPGTGITEAFF. CDR3 nucleotides: TGTGCCAGCAGTTACCCCGGGACAGGGATCACTGAAGCTTTCTTT. The chain links TRBV6-5 to TRBJ1-1; TRBD1 aligns across 9 bases. The CDR3 consists of 15 residues. CDR1 and CDR2 from the germline V gene are MNHEY and SVGAGI. V trimming: 2 bases; J trimming: 4 bases; junction bases outside the gene matches: 5.